Below are 9 T cell receptor beta chains sequenced from a single sample in a study of technical replicates of blood from a few donors. The repertoire was sequenced with immunoSEQ multiplex PCR; TCRdb's copy has only in-frame clones and lacks some. The data contain tens of thousands of clones, more than 85% of them singletons. Material: T cells isolated from PBMCs. Receptors originate from a human donor in good health.

V and J are TRBV7-9 and TRBJ1-1; maybe TRBD1 (6 bases). Trimming took off 1 base at V and 7 bases at J, with 10 bases between the two ends. The CDR3 length is 13 residues. Germline CDR1 is SEHNR and CDR2 is FQNEAQ (reference sequence). The CDR3 DNA follows: TGTGCCAGCAGCTTAGATCTAGGGGGTGAAGCTTTCTTT. Its protein is CASSLDLGGEAFF.

This clone was seen a single time. The chain combines TRBV7-7 with TRBJ2-5; D may be TRBD2 (6 bases). The germline CDR1 and CDR2 sequences are SSHAT and FNYEAQ (reference sequence). The CDR3 sequence is 13 residues long. V lost 3 bases, J lost 2 bases, and 7 bases lay in between. In DNA form, the CDR3 reads TGTGCCAGCAGCTTTAGCGGACAAGAGACCCAGTACTTC. Encoded protein: CASSFSGQETQYF. Together with reference TRBV7-7 and TRBJ2-5, the CDR3 gives the full variable domain: GAGVSQSPRYKVTKRGQDVTLRCDPISSHATLYWYQQALGQGPEFLTYFNYEAQPDKSGLPSDRFSAERPEGSISTLTIQRTEQRDSAMYRCASSFSGQETQYFGPGTRLLVL.

In its sample, this clone was seen a few times. A read error may account for a junction end that differs from germline. This chain joins TRBV11-2 and TRBJ2-7; 7 nucleotides line up with TRBD1. CDR1 and CDR2 (germline): SGHAT, FQNNGV. This CDR3 has 14 amino acids. CDR3 sequence reads: CASRLVVRGYEQYF. The CDR3 DNA reads TGTGCCAGCAGATTAGTGGTCAGGGGGTACGAGCAGTACTTC.

V is TRBV29-1 and J is TRBJ2-5; 7 positions match TRBD2. The CDR3 contains 15 residues. Germline values: CDR1 SQVTM, CDR2 ANQGSEA. The V and J ends lost 7 bases and 4 bases, in that order; junction bases with no gene match: 15. The CDR3, as DNA: TGCAGCGGTGCCAAGTTGGGGAGGGCCCCAGAGACCCAGTACTTC. Its translation is CSGAKLGRAPETQYF.

V and J are TRBV11-2 and TRBJ2-7, with D tentatively TRBD2 (5 bases). Per germline, CDR1 SGHAT and CDR2 FQNNGV. The V end lost 6 bases, the J end lost 5 bases, and 14 bases lay between the germline ends. The CDR3 spans 13 residues. The chain's CDR3 is CASSSTRKHEQYF. In nucleotides, the CDR3 is TGTGCCAGCAGTTCAACTAGAAAACACGAGCAGTACTTC.

J is TRBJ2-1 and V is TRBV21-1; the DNA was not compared with TRBD2, the D call given in the table. TRBV21-1 is given as a pseudogene. The CDR3 totals 17 residues. CDR3 amino acids: CASTPAGTGCSYNEQFF. DNA for the CDR3: TGTGCCAGCACCCCAGCGGGGACCGGTTGCTCCTACAATGAGCAGTTCTTC.

This clone came up a few times. The chain links TRBV13 to TRBJ2-2, with TRBD1 identical over 9 bases. Germline V gene lookup returns CDR1 PRHDT and CDR2 FYEKMQ (reference sequence). The CDR3 has 15 residues. The trim removed 5 bases at V and 1 base at J, leaving 2 bases unmatched. CDR3: CASSQGQGNTGELFF. The CDR3 DNA reads TGTGCCAGCAGCCAGGGACAGGGGAACACCGGGGAGCTGTTTTTT.

The J gene is TRBJ1-2, the V gene TRBV19; 7 bases map to TRBD1. V lost 10 bases to trimming and J lost 7 bases; unmatched junction nucleotides: 6. Germline loops: CDR1 LNHDA, CDR2 SQIVND (reference sequence). CDR3 length: 11 amino acids. The CDR3 loop reads CATQGQIGYTF. The CDR3 DNA reads as TGTGCCACCCAGGGACAGATTGGCTACACCTTC.

The chain uses TRBV14 and TRBJ2-3; no definite D call. CDR3 length: 12 residues. Germline CDR1 is SGHDN and CDR2 is FVKESK. V was cut by 2 bases and J by 4 bases, with 4 bases left in between. CDR3 bases: TGTGCCAGCAGCCAATCGGCAGATACGCAGTATTTT. As protein: CASSQSADTQYF.